The clone carrying this TCR beta chain is judged medium-sized (0.01 to 0.1%). The antigen is unknown. The V gene lost 2 bases and the J gene lost 4 bases, with 9 bases spanning the gap. Germline lookup yields CDR1 SGHTA and CDR2 FQGTGA. The CDR3 sequence is 14 residues long. This entry belongs to a study of spatial heterogeneity in lung cancer. In TCRdb, the 5' RACE reads were re-called with MiXCR into one record per CDR3 protein. The repertoire holds 2,500 to 3,000 distinct CDR3 sequences, with around 6.8% as singletons. Study-wide points: In tumors, expanded intratumoral alpha and beta TCR counts tracked mutation counts.

Time point noted: sample taken at primary tumor resection. The specimen comprised lung tumor tissue, sampled at surgery. The origin of this receptor is a female donor with early-stage non-small cell lung cancer. The chain is built from TRBV7-3 and TRBJ2-1; the D call may be TRBD1 or TRBD2 (5 bases each). The CDR3 bases are TGTGCCAGCAGCTTAGGGTGGGGGTACAATGAGCAGTTCTTC. It encodes CASSLGWGYNEQFF.